Listed below are T cell receptor beta chains from one sample, sequenced in a study of T cell responses to AZD1222 COVID-19 vaccine. Clones were read by immunoSEQ multiplex PCR, and TCRdb kept only the in-frame ones, dropping some. The table lists 100,000 to 150,000 clones, 88% of them singletons. The specimen comprised peripheral blood, sampled on day 0 of AZD1222 vaccination. These receptors were taken from an adult in good health. Both conserved end residues are part of each CDR3. A D gene is named only where the DNA matches it firmly. Rows may omit the clone size; those that give it use once, few, many or a size class.

clone_size: -
j_call: TRBJ2-5
d_call: -
v_call: TRBV15
cdr3_aa: CATSREVGETQYF
cdr3_nt: TGTGCCACCAGCAGAGAAGTGGGAGAGACCCAGTACTTC

clone_size: -
j_call: TRBJ1-4
d_call: TRBD1
v_call: TRBV15
cdr3_aa: CATSRDRDRNEKLFF
cdr3_nt: TGTGCCACCAGCAGAGACCGGGACAGAAATGAAAAACTGTTTTTT

clone_size: once
j_call: TRBJ1-2
d_call: -
v_call: TRBV6-5
cdr3_aa: CASSYSGLTINYGYTF
cdr3_nt: TGTGCCAGCAGTTACTCGGGACTTACCATTAACTATGGCTACACCTTC

clone_size: -
j_call: TRBJ2-1
d_call: -
v_call: TRBV14
cdr3_aa: CASSQDRGSGGLNEQFF
cdr3_nt: TGTGCCAGCAGCCAAGATAGGGGCTCCGGGGGCCTCAATGAGCAGTTCTTC

clone_size: -
j_call: TRBJ1-5
d_call: TRBD1
v_call: TRBV6-2/TRBV6-3
cdr3_aa: CASSSDRVPVQPQHF
cdr3_nt: TGTGCCAGCAGTTCCGACAGGGTTCCCGTCCAGCCCCAGCATTTT

clone_size: -
j_call: TRBJ1-5
d_call: -
v_call: TRBV5-1
cdr3_aa: CASSPLTGSNQPQHF
cdr3_nt: TGCGCCAGCAGCCCCCTCACAGGGAGTAATCAGCCCCAGCATTTT

clone_size: -
j_call: TRBJ1-2
d_call: -
v_call: TRBV6-5
cdr3_aa: CASRGVSYGYTF
cdr3_nt: TGTGCCAGCAGAGGGGTTAGCTATGGCTACACCTTC

clone_size: -
j_call: TRBJ1-4
d_call: -
v_call: TRBV19
cdr3_aa: CASSMGLSNEKLFF
cdr3_nt: TGTGCCAGTAGTATGGGTCTGAGTAATGAAAAACTGTTTTTT

clone_size: few
j_call: TRBJ1-6
d_call: -
v_call: TRBV3-1/TRBV3-2
cdr3_aa: CASSQDGDLSDF
cdr3_nt: TGTGCCAGCAGCCAAGATGGGGACTTGTCGGACTTT

clone_size: few
j_call: TRBJ2-1
d_call: -
v_call: TRBV4-3
cdr3_aa: CASSQTASVSAEQFF
cdr3_nt: TGCGCCAGCAGCCAAACGGCTAGCGTATCGGCTGAGCAGTTCTTC

clone_size: few
j_call: TRBJ1-1
d_call: -
v_call: TRBV9
cdr3_aa: CASSPTPGAQAFF
cdr3_nt: TGTGCCAGCAGCCCTACTCCCGGGGCTCAAGCTTTCTTT

clone_size: once
j_call: TRBJ2-7
d_call: -
v_call: TRBV10-3
cdr3_aa: CAISESSPGYEQYF
cdr3_nt: TGTGCCATCAGTGAGTCATCCCCGGGCTACGAGCAGTACTTC

clone_size: -
j_call: TRBJ1-1
d_call: -
v_call: TRBV19
cdr3_aa: CASSIQGSNTEAFF
cdr3_nt: TGTGCCAGTAGTATCCAGGGGTCAAACACTGAAGCTTTCTTT